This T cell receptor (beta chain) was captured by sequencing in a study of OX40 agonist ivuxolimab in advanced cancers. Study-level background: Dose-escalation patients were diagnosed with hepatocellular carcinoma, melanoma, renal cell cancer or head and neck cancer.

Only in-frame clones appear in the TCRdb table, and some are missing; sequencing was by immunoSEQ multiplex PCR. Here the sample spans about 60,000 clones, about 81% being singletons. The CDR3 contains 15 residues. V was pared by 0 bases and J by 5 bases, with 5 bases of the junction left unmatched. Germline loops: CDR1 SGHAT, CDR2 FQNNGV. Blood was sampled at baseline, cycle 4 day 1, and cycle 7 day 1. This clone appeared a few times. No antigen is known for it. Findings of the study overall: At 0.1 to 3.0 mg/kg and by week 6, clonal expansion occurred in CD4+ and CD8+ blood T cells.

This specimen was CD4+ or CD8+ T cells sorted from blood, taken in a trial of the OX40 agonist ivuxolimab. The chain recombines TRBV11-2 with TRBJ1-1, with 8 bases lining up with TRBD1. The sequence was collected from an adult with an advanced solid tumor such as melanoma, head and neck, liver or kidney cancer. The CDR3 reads CASSLDTGGGTEAFF. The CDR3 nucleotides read TGTGCCAGCAGCTTAGATACAGGGGGTGGGACTGAAGCTTTCTTT.